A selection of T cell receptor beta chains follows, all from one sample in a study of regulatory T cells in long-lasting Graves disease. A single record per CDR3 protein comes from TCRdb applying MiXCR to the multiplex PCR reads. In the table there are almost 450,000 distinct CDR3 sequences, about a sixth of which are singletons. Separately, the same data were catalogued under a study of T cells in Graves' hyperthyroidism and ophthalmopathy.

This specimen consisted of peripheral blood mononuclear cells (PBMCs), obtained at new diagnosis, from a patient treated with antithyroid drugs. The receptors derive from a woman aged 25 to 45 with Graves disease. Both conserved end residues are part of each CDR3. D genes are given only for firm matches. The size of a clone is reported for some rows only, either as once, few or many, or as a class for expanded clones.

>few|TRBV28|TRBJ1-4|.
CASTPRAPADEKLFF
TGTGCCAGCACGCCACGGGCCCCGGCAGATGAAAAACTGTTTTTT
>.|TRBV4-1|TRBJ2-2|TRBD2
CASSPPSGGGVVIRGLNTGELFF
TGCGCCAGCAGCCCACCGTCCGGGGGGGGCGTCGTGATTCGGGGCCTGAACACCGGGGAGCTGTTTTTT
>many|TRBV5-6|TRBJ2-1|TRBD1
CASSLPDRVYDEQFF
TGTGCCAGCAGCTTGCCGGACAGGGTTTACGATGAGCAGTTCTTC
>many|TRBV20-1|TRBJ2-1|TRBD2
CSASVTSGIHNEQFF
TGCAGTGCTAGTGTCACTAGCGGGATTCACAATGAGCAGTTCTTC
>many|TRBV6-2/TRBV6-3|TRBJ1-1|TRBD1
CASRTGARTEAFF
TGTGCCAGCAGGACAGGGGCGCGGACTGAAGCTTTCTTT
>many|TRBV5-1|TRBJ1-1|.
CASRLGNTEAFF
TGCGCCAGCCGCCTCGGGAACACTGAAGCTTTCTTT
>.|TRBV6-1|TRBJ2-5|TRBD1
CASSPTGQGAVRETQYF
TGTGCCAGCAGTCCGACGGGGCAGGGGGCAGTTCGGGAGACCCAGTACTTC
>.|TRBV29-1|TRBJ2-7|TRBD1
CSVEGTGTGKYEQYF
TGCAGCGTTGAAGGGACCGGGACAGGGAAGTACGAGCAGTACTTC
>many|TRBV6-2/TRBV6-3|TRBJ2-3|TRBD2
CASTSKGPGLAVTDTQYF
TGTGCCAGCACTTCGAAAGGCCCGGGACTAGCGGTCACAGATACGCAGTATTTT
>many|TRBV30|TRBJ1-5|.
CAWSIGQLLGGNQPQHF
TGTGCCTGGAGTATCGGACAGCTGCTTGGAGGCAATCAGCCCCAGCATTTT
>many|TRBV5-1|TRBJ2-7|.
CASSLVLGGGEQYF
TGCGCCAGCAGCTTGGTCCTGGGAGGGGGCGAGCAGTACTTC
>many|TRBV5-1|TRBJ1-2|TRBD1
CASSSQQGDGYTF
TGCGCCAGCAGCTCCCAACAGGGGGATGGCTACACCTTC
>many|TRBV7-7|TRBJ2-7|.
CASSHRMGPPYEQYF
TGTGCTAGCAGCCATCGTATGGGCCCCCCCTACGAGCAGTACTTC
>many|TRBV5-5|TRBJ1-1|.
CASSLSGYTEAFF
TGTGCCAGCAGCTTGTCAGGGTACACTGAAGCTTTCTTT
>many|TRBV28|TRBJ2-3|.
CATSTDTQYF
TGTGCCACTAGCACAGATACGCAGTATTTT
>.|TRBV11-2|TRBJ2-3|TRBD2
CASSSGAGGPTDTQYF
TGTGCCAGCAGCTCTGGGGCGGGAGGCCCCACAGATACGCAGTATTTT
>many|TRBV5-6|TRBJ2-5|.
CASSNPPGAETQYF
TGTGCCAGCAGCAACCCCCCGGGGGCGGAGACCCAGTACTTC
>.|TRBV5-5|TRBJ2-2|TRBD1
CASSLLGQVNTGELFF
TGTGCCAGCAGCCTACTGGGACAGGTGAACACCGGGGAGCTGTTTTTT
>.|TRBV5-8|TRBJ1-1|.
CASSFHRDGDENTEAFF
TGTGCCAGCAGCTTTCACCGGGACGGTGATGAAAACACTGAAGCTTTCTTT
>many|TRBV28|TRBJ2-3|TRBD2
CASSSTASGHSGRFTDTQYF
TGTGCCAGCAGTTCAACTGCTAGCGGCCACTCTGGTCGGTTCACAGATACGCAGTATTTT
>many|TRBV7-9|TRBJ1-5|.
CASSLGGGFQPQHF
TGTGCCAGCAGCTTAGGGGGAGGGTTTCAGCCCCAGCATTTT
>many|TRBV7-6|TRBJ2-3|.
CASSLGLEGTDTQYF
TGTGCCAGCAGCTTAGGTTTAGAGGGCACAGATACGCAGTATTTT
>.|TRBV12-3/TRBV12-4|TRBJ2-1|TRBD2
CASRGTSGRGSYNEQFF
TGTGCCAGCAGGGGGACTAGCGGGCGTGGCTCCTACAATGAGCAGTTCTTC
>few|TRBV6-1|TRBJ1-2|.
CASRSGPVGGYTF
TGTGCCAGCAGGTCGGGTCCCGTTGGTGGCTACACCTTC
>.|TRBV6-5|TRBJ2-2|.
CASSYLPGRRGGELFF
TGTGCCAGCAGTTACCTCCCGGGCAGGAGAGGCGGGGAGCTGTTTTTT
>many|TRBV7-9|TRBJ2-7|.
CASSFGSHHEQYF
TGTGCCAGCAGCTTCGGCAGTCATCACGAGCAGTACTTC
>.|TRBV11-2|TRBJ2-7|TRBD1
CASSPPDRAWEQYF
TGTGCCAGCAGCCCCCCCGACAGGGCTTGGGAGCAGTACTTC
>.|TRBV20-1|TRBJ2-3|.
CSATGFSGTDTQYF
TGCAGTGCTACTGGATTTAGCGGCACAGATACGCAGTATTTT
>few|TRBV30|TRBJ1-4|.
CAWSVPSHRVTSRFREKLFF
TGTGCCTGGAGTGTTCCATCCCACAGGGTAACTTCTCGCTTTAGAGAAAAACTGTTTTTT
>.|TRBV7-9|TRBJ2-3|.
CASSPPTSSDTQYF
TGTGCCAGCAGCCCGCCAACTAGCTCAGATACGCAGTATTTT
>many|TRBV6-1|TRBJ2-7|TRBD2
CASTQAYLAGGSYEQYF
TGTGCCAGCACCCAAGCATACCTAGCGGGAGGGTCCTACGAGCAGTACTTC
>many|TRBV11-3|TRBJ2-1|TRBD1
CASSPGQGGSHEQFF
TGTGCCAGCAGCCCTGGACAGGGAGGCAGCCATGAGCAGTTCTTC
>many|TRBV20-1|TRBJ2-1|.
CSARVWVPEQFF
TGCAGTGCTAGAGTTTGGGTTCCTGAGCAGTTCTTC
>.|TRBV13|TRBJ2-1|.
CASLAPGQSYNEQFF
TGTGCCAGCCTCGCCCCAGGACAGTCCTACAATGAGCAGTTCTTC
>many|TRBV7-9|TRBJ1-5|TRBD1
CASSSEGPTGPYNQPQHF
TGTGCCAGCAGCTCCGAAGGTCCGACAGGGCCTTACAATCAGCCCCAGCATTTT
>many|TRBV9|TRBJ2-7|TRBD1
CASSVDRGHEQYF
TGTGCCAGCAGCGTGGACAGGGGCCACGAGCAGTACTTC
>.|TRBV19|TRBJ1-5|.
CASNQPEGKRQPQHF
TGTGCCAGTAACCAGCCGGAGGGGAAGAGACAGCCCCAGCATTTT
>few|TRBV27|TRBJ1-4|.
CASSLRPGWANEKLFF
TGTGCCAGCAGTTTGAGGCCGGGGTGGGCTAATGAAAAACTGTTTTTT
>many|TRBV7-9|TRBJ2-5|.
CASSPPRRQETQYF
TGTGCCAGCAGCCCACCCCGAAGACAAGAGACCCAGTACTTC
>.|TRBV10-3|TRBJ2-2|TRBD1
CAIRQGAHTGELFF
TGTGCCATCAGACAGGGGGCCCACACCGGGGAGCTGTTTTTT
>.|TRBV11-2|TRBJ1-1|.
CASRDGAFF
TGTGCCAGCAGGGATGGGGCTTTCTTT
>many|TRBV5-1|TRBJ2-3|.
CASSARDSGRDTQYF
TGCGCCAGCAGCGCCCGGGACTCGGGTCGGGATACGCAGTATTTT
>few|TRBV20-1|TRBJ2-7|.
CSAPLLGGGLEQYF
TGCAGTGCTCCCCTTTTGGGGGGAGGTTTGGAGCAGTACTTC
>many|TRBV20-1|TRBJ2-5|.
CSAEWATGETQYF
TGCAGTGCCGAGTGGGCCACGGGAGAGACCCAGTACTTC
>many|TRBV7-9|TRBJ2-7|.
CASSNLPTGNSYEQYF
TGTGCCAGCAGCAACCTCCCAACGGGAAACTCCTACGAGCAGTACTTC
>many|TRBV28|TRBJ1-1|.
CASSLLGTPEGAFF
TGTGCCAGCAGTCTGCTGGGGACCCCGGAGGGAGCTTTCTTT
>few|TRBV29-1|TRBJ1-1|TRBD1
CSAWTGGARTEAFF
TGCAGCGCTTGGACAGGGGGCGCACGGACTGAAGCTTTCTTT
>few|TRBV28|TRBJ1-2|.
CAWGQHGYGYTF
TGTGCCTGGGGGCAGCACGGCTATGGCTACACCTTC
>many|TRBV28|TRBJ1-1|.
CASSPDFRNTEAFF
TGTGCCAGCAGCCCCGATTTTAGGAACACTGAAGCTTTCTTT
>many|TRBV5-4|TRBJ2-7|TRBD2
CASSSPLAGGYEQYF
TGTGCCAGCAGCTCGCCACTAGCGGGAGGCTACGAGCAGTACTTC
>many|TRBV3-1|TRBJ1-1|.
CASSQGTGWNTEAFF
TGTGCCAGCAGCCAGGGTACTGGCTGGAACACTGAAGCTTTCTTT
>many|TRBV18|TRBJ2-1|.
CASSPRSSTSYNEQFF
TGTGCCAGCTCACCCAGAAGTTCTACTAGCTACAATGAGCAGTTCTTC
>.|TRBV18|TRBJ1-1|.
CASSPVSTDEAFF
TGTGCCAGCTCACCAGTCTCGACAGATGAAGCTTTCTTT